The 29 T cell receptor beta chains reported below all come from one sample, sequenced in a study of T cells in localized non-small cell lung cancer. Profiling relied on immunoSEQ multiplex PCR, and the TCRdb table lists in-frame clones only, not all of them. The profile shows about 77,000 clones, around 90% of them singletons. The starting material was peripheral blood, obtained before any cancer treatment. These receptors all stem from a woman aged 35-70 years with stage I squamous cell lung carcinoma.

The chain has TRBV10-3 and TRBJ2-3, with 9 bases lining up with TRBD2. Trimming removed 8 bases from V and 1 base from J; junction bases left unmatched: 7. This CDR3 region has 15 residues. Germline V gives CDR1 ENHRY, CDR2 SYGVKD. The CDR3 bases are TGTGCCATCGGTCCTAGCGGGGAAGGCACAGATACGCAGTATTTT. Protein sequence: CAIGPSGEGTDTQYF.

The chain recombines TRBV25-1 with TRBJ1-2, with a weak D call TRBD1 (5 bases). The CDR3 is made up of 11 amino acids. The V end was cut by 8 bases, the J end by 8 bases, with 12 bases between. The germline gives CDR1 MGHDK, CDR2 SYGVNS. The CDR3, as DNA: TGTGCCAGCGTGGGACCGGGCGGCTACACCTTC. Residues: CASVGPGGYTF.

This chain links TRBV20-1 with TRBJ2-5; 7 nucleotides agree with TRBD2. This CDR3 has 11 residues. Germline trimming cut 5 bases from V and 9 bases from J; bases unmatched to any gene: 6. Germline V gene lookup returns CDR1 DFQATT and CDR2 SNEGSKA (reference sequence). CDR3 protein: CSAAGGNAQYF. DNA of the CDR3: TGCAGTGCTGCCGGGGGGAATGCCCAGTACTTC.

The chain uses TRBV6-1 and TRBJ1-1; D unresolved. Per germline, CDR1 MNHNS and CDR2 SASEGT. The V gene lost 3 bases and the J gene lost 1 base, with 6 bases spanning the gap. The length of the CDR3 is 13 residues. CDR3 amino acids: CASSEVENTEAFF. In DNA form, the CDR3 reads TGTGCCAGCAGTGAGGTCGAGAACACTGAAGCTTTCTTT.

This chain joins TRBV9 and TRBJ2-5, with 11 bases lining up with TRBD2. In germline, CDR1 is SGDLS, CDR2 YYNGEE. Trimming at V came to 3 bases and at J to 4 bases, leaving 8 bases not matched to a gene. This CDR3 comprises 16 residues. CDR3 residues: CASSGPGLAARETQYF. The CDR3 DNA is TGTGCCAGCAGCGGACCGGGACTAGCGGCTCGAGAGACCCAGTACTTC. The full variable domain, its missing parts supplied by reference TRBV9 and TRBJ2-5, is DSGVTQTPKHLITATGQRVTLRCSPRSGDLSVYWYQQSLDQGLQFLIQYYNGEERAKGNILERFSAQQFPDLHSELNLSSLELGDSALYFCASSGPGLAARETQYFGPGTRLLVL.

The V call is TRBV4-2, the J call TRBJ2-2; 9 nucleotides align to TRBD1. The junction had 6 bases not matched to a gene; V was cut back by 4 bases and J by 3 bases. CDR3 length: 16 residues. CDR1 is LGHNA and CDR2 is YNFKEQ in the germline V gene. The CDR3 sequence is CASSLGQGLYTGELFF. CDR3 sequence (DNA): TGTGCCAGCAGCCTGGGACAGGGCCTCTACACCGGGGAGCTGTTTTTT.

This clone has just one count. This CDR3 is CASSLSTDRLSNQPQHF. As DNA, the CDR3 is TGTGCCAGCAGTTTATCCACGGACAGGCTTAGCAATCAGCCCCAGCATTTT. The chain uses TRBV27 and TRBJ1-5, with 7 bases identical to TRBD1. CDR1 and CDR2 from the germline V gene are MNHEY and SMNVEV (reference sequence). The J segment lost 0 bases and the V segment lost 0 bases, leaving 5 bases of the junction unmatched. The CDR3 totals 17 residues.

This rearrangement joins TRBV7-3 to TRBJ1-2; D unclear. CDR1 and CDR2 from the germline V gene are SGHTA and FQGTGA. V gave up 7 bases and J gave up 8 bases, with 8 bases separating them. The CDR3 has 10 residues. The CDR3, as DNA: TGTGCCAGCAACTTTACCGGCTACACCTTC. Encoded protein: CASNFTGYTF.

The chain has TRBV4-2 and TRBJ2-1, with unresolved D. Trimming pared 1 base from V and 4 bases from J, leaving 11 bases between. The germline CDR1 and CDR2 sequences are LGHNA and YNFKEQ. The CDR3 is made up of 15 amino acids. The CDR3 is CASSQGALLYNEQFF. CDR3 nucleotides: TGTGCCAGCAGCCAAGGTGCTTTACTGTACAATGAGCAGTTCTTC.

V is TRBV6-6 and J is TRBJ1-1; the D is unclear. The V and J ends lost 10 bases and 0 bases respectively, with 12 bases between them. The CDR3 is 13 amino acids. Germline CDR1 and CDR2: MNHNY and SVGAGI (reference sequence). CDR3 amino acids: CATRQSMNTEAFF. Written as DNA, the CDR3 is TGTGCCACCAGGCAGTCCATGAACACTGAAGCTTTCTTT.

This rearrangement joins TRBV15 to TRBJ1-1; no definite D call. Deletions cut 1 base from V and 0 bases from J, with 3 bases between. Germline CDR1 reads LNHNV; CDR2 reads YYDKDF (reference sequence). There are 13 residues in the CDR3. CDR3 amino acids: CATSRALNTEAFF. The DNA of the CDR3 is TGTGCCACCAGCAGAGCTCTGAACACTGAAGCTTTCTTT.

This clone appeared a single time. The rearrangement uses TRBV30 and TRBJ2-3; 10 nucleotides align to TRBD2. V was clipped by 0 bases and J by 8 bases; unmatched bases: 20. Germline assignment: CDR1 GTSNPN and CDR2 SVGIG (reference sequence). The CDR3 loop spans 19 amino acids. CDR3 amino acids: CAWSVQWDSGGRGKGTQYF. The CDR3 bases are TGTGCCTGGAGTGTACAGTGGGATAGCGGGGGGAGGGGTAAAGGTACGCAGTATTTT.

The rearrangement links TRBV6-5 to TRBJ2-5; 7 bases line up with TRBD2. CDR1 and CDR2 from the germline V gene are MNHEY and SVGAGI. J gave up 7 bases and V 0 bases, and 5 bases lay outside the gene matches. This CDR3 contains 14 residues. The CDR3 loop is CASSYSLRGGTQYF. Written as DNA, the CDR3 is TGTGCCAGCAGTTACTCCCTCCGCGGGGGGACCCAGTACTTC.

The chain carries TRBV27 and TRBJ1-1; no clear D. Germline V gene sequence: CDR1 MNHEY, CDR2 SMNVEV (reference sequence). The length of the CDR3 is 16 residues. Trimming removed 5 bases from V and 1 base from J, with 17 bases in between. The CDR3 sequence: CASSPLSVSANTEAFF. The CDR3 DNA reads TGTGCCAGCAGTCCCCTCAGTGTTTCGGCGAACACTGAAGCTTTCTTT.

The chain recombines TRBV19 with TRBJ1-3; TRBD1 matches 7 bases. The trim removed 6 bases at V and 2 bases at J, leaving 10 bases unmatched. Germline-derived CDR1 and CDR2 are LNHDA and SQIVND (reference sequence). There are 16 residues in the CDR3. CDR3 amino acids: CASRATTGNPGNTIYF. Written as DNA, the CDR3 is TGTGCCAGTAGGGCCACGACAGGGAACCCTGGAAACACCATATATTTT.

The chain has TRBV28 and TRBJ1-2; 8 nucleotides match TRBD1. From germline, CDR1 is MDHEN and CDR2 SYDVKM. Trimming removed 6 bases from V and 5 bases from J; junction bases left unmatched: 8. There are 14 residues in the CDR3. CDR3 in amino acids: CASRPPGQAYGYTF. In DNA, the CDR3 is TGTGCCAGCAGGCCTCCGGGACAGGCTTATGGCTACACCTTC.

The chain's CDR3 is CASSISWAAQETQYF. In DNA, the CDR3 is TGTGCCAGTAGTATATCTTGGGCAGCACAAGAGACCCAGTACTTC. This chain links TRBV19 with TRBJ2-5; D gene unclear. Trimming pared 2 bases from V and 2 bases from J, leaving 12 bases between. This CDR3 is 15 amino acids long. In germline, CDR1 is LNHDA, CDR2 SQIVND (reference sequence).

V usage is TRBV19 and J usage is TRBJ1-2; 10 bases agree with TRBD1. In germline, CDR1 is LNHDA, CDR2 SQIVND (reference sequence). The CDR3 length is 14 residues. V shed 5 bases and J 10 bases; nucleotides not matched to a gene: 10. The CDR3 bases are TGTGCCAGTAGTGCAGGCCGGGACAGGGGTGACTACACCTTC. This sequence encodes CASSAGRDRGDYTF.

The chain joins TRBV6-1 to TRBJ2-6; D is perhaps TRBD1 (6 bases). The CDR3 covers 15 residues. V was clipped by 7 bases and J by 3 bases, with 13 bases between them. The germline CDR1 and CDR2 sequences are MNHNS and SASEGT. DNA for the CDR3: TGTGCCAGCACCCTAGGGGGTGTTGGGGCCAACGTCCTGACTTTC. This codes for CASTLGGVGANVLTF.

This chain connects TRBV2 to TRBJ2-2; D might be TRBD1 (6 bases). Looked up from germline, CDR1 is SNHLY and CDR2 is FYNNEI. CDR3 size: 15 residues. Trimming took off 8 bases at V and 6 bases at J, with 19 bases between the two ends. In DNA, the CDR3 is TGTGCCAGCGGTGGCCCCACAGGGTGGGCCGGGGAGCTGTTTTTT. Translating it yields CASGGPTGWAGELFF.

The chain recombines TRBV29-1 with TRBJ2-3, with 10 positions matching TRBD1. The CDR3 length is 13 residues. The germline V gene has CDR1 SQVTM and CDR2 ANQGSEA. The CDR3 region is CTIDRGHGDTQYF. The CDR3 bases are TGCACCATAGACAGGGGGCATGGAGATACGCAGTATTTT.

The chain has TRBV18 and TRBJ1-1; D not certain. This CDR3 is built from 13 residues. Germline lookup yields CDR1 KGHSH and CDR2 LQKENI. V gave up 3 bases and J gave up 7 bases, with 12 bases separating them. CDR3 protein: CASSPLAEYEAFF. In DNA form, the CDR3 reads TGTGCCAGCTCACCCCTAGCAGAGTATGAAGCTTTCTTT.

The V gene is TRBV9, the J gene TRBJ2-7; 8 nucleotides agree with TRBD1. CDR1 and CDR2 (germline): SGDLS, YYNGEE. There are 18 residues in the CDR3. J lost 7 bases, V lost 0 bases, and 18 bases had no gene match. CDR3 coding DNA: TGTGCCAGCAGCGTAGGCATAGGACAGGGAGCGACTACAGGGGAGCAGTACTTC. Its protein product is CASSVGIGQGATTGEQYF.

The chain is built from TRBV5-4 and TRBJ1-2; unclear D gene. V was clipped by 6 bases and J by 8 bases, with 17 bases between them. This CDR3 contains 13 residues. CDR1 SGHNT and CDR2 YYREEE come from the germline V gene (reference sequence). The CDR3 is CASMLDRVRGYTF. The CDR3 DNA sequence: TGTGCCAGCATGCTAGACCGAGTCAGGGGCTACACCTTC.

This chain links TRBV9 with TRBJ2-5; a possible D gene is TRBD1 (6 bases). The CDR3 loop spans 14 amino acids. V was clipped by 0 bases and J by 2 bases, with 8 bases between them. The germline CDR1 and CDR2 sequences are SGDLS and YYNGEE. CDR3 DNA: TGTGCCAGCAGCGTAGGGGGGCTGCAAGAGACCCAGTACTTC. Translating it yields CASSVGGLQETQYF.

The chain uses TRBV2 and TRBJ1-5; D is ambiguous. CDR3 length: 13 residues. With 2 bases removed from V and 4 bases from J, the gap between germline ends came to 6 bases. Per the germline V gene, CDR1 is SNHLY and CDR2 is FYNNEI. The CDR3 nucleotides are TGTGCCAGCAGTGAAACGATGAATCAGCCCCAGCATTTT. It encodes CASSETMNQPQHF.

This chain links TRBV29-1 with TRBJ1-1; D remains unclear. Germline V gives CDR1 SQVTM, CDR2 ANQGSEA. V was clipped by 3 bases and J by 5 bases, with 10 bases between them. The CDR3 runs to 12 residues. CDR3 residues: CSVDKGRTEAFF. CDR3 bases: TGCAGCGTTGATAAGGGCAGGACTGAAGCTTTCTTT.

V usage is TRBV7-9 and J usage is TRBJ1-6; no definite D call. The germline CDR1 and CDR2 sequences are SEHNR and FQNEAQ (reference sequence). Trimming removed 0 bases at V and 7 bases at J, with 1 base between. There are 12 residues in the CDR3. The CDR3 sequence is CASSLANSPLHF. The CDR3, as DNA: TGTGCCAGCAGCTTAGCGAATTCACCCCTCCACTTT.

The chain is built from TRBV6-5 and TRBJ1-5, with D perhaps matching TRBD1 (5 bases). Trimming took off 0 bases at V and 4 bases at J, with 7 bases between the two ends. The CDR3 is made up of 14 amino acids. In germline, CDR1 is MNHEY, CDR2 SVGAGI. The CDR3, as DNA: TGTGCCAGCAGTTACTCGGAGGGGAATCAGCCCCAGCATTTT. Residues: CASSYSEGNQPQHF.